This TCR beta chain was identified during a study of cytomegalovirus exposure and HLA in healthy donors. At the level of the study: Genotyping showed roughly 81% of 398 donors falling in the Caucasian-associated ancestry cluster.

The CDR3 is 11 amino acids. Trimming shortened V by 6 bases and J by 5 bases, and 8 bases separated the two germline ends. CDR1 is SQVTM, CDR2 ANQGSEA, per germline. Both 60 Vbeta primers and 13 Jbeta primers went into the PCR. The table came from immunoSEQ multiplex PCR; TCRdb's copy has only in-frame clones and leaves some out. The sample yields under 150,000 clones, 75% to 85% seen once. This sequence joins TRBV29-1 and TRBJ1-5, with D unresolved. The sample was PBMCs. The sequence was collected from a female donor in good health and CMV-seronegative. The chain's CDR3 is CSVVPDQPQHF. The CDR3 DNA reads as TGCAGCGTCGTGCCGGATCAGCCCCAGCATTTT.